The source of this T cell receptor beta chain is a study of T cells of healthy individuals. TCRdb ran MiXCR on the 5' RACE reads and lists one entry per CDR3 protein. The sample lists some 100,000 distinct CDR3 sequences; roughly a sixth were seen once. Per the germline V gene, CDR1 is SGHRS and CDR2 is YFSETQ. This CDR3 has 16 residues. J was trimmed by 0 bases and V by 4 bases; bases with no gene match: 6. This receptor was identified in a human donor in good health. The chain employs TRBV5-1 and TRBJ2-1, with TRBD2 matching over 8 bases. The CDR3 region has the DNA TGCGCCAGCAGCCTAGCGGGCTCGAGCTCCTACAATGAGCAGTTCTTC. Encoded protein: CASSLAGSSSYNEQFF.